These 28 T cell receptor beta chains share one sample of origin, sequenced in a study of T cells in women clearing cervical HPV infection. Clones were read by immunoSEQ multiplex PCR, and TCRdb kept only the in-frame ones, dropping some. In total, the table holds fewer than 50,000 clones. What was sequenced was blood buffy coat. The origin of the receptors is a woman between 18 and 70 years old with a cervical HPV16 infection that either progressed to CIN3+ or cleared (not recorded which).

Points on this clone: The read ends 3 residues before the CDR3 terminus; that terminus is restored from the germline J gene. V is TRBV18 and J is TRBJ1-6, with 9 positions matching TRBD1. The germline gives CDR1 KGHSH, CDR2 LQKENI. CDR3 size: 14 residues. V dropped 3 bases and J dropped 7; count of bases not matched to a gene: 1. The covered CDR3 bases are TGTGCCAGCTCACCGACAGGGGGGAATTCACCC. Its protein is CASSPTGGNSP. From start to end, the CDR3 is CASSPTGGNSPLHF.

A note on this clone: The read falls 3 residues short of the CDR3 end, and the missing part is taken from the germline J gene. This chain connects TRBV10-3 to TRBJ2-3, with D perhaps TRBD1 (5 bases). The length of the CDR3 is 18 residues. Per germline, CDR1 ENHRY and CDR2 SYGVKD. The CDR3 bases that were read are TGTGCCATCAGTGCGGGCCGCGCGACTGGGGCGAGCAATCAGCCG. Its translation: CAISAGRATGASNQP. The whole CDR3 protein is CAISAGRATGASNQPQYF.

In the case of this clone: The observed sequence ends 3 residues before the CDR3 terminus, with the missing tail filled in from the germline J gene. This rearrangement joins TRBV19 to TRBJ2-3, with 8 bases identical to TRBD2. This CDR3 is 17 amino acids long. The junction had 7 bases not matched to a gene; V was cut back by 0 bases and J by 2 bases. The germline gives CDR1 LNHDA, CDR2 SQIVND (reference sequence). CDR3: CASSIDSRGRNTDTQYF. CDR3 DNA (partial): TGTGCCAGTAGTATAGATTCGCGCGGGAGGAACACAGATACG.

In the case of this clone: The read ends 3 residues shy of where the CDR3 ends; the end is completed using the germline J gene. The chain carries TRBV18 and TRBJ2-5; weak D call: TRBD2 (6 bases). Germline V gives CDR1 KGHSH, CDR2 LQKENI. V lost 2 bases to trimming and J lost 5 bases, with 21 bases between them. The CDR3 covers 17 residues. Partial CDR3 DNA: TGTGCCAGCTCACCAAGACCGGGACTCCCAATCAGGGAGACC. Translating it yields CASSPRPGLPIRET. In full, the CDR3 is CASSPRPGLPIRETQYF.

Points on this clone: The sequence runs out 3 residues before the end of the CDR3; the remainder is reconstructed from the germline J gene. The V and J genes are TRBV19 and TRBJ2-2; 8 nucleotides line up with TRBD1. Germline loops: CDR1 LNHDA, CDR2 SQIVND (reference sequence). V was pared by 8 bases and J by 0 bases, with 5 bases of the junction left unmatched. The CDR3 runs 15 residues. The DNA read from the CDR3 is TGTGCCAGTGGGGGACAGGTCGCGAACACCGGGGAG. It specifies CASGGQVANTGE. The entire CDR3 sequence reads CASGGQVANTGELFF.

Points on this clone: The read ends 3 residues before the CDR3 terminus; that terminus is restored from the germline J gene. The V and J genes are TRBV5-4 and TRBJ2-7; D remains unclear. V lost 0 bases, J lost 0 bases, and 10 bases lay in between. Germline assignment: CDR1 SGHNT and CDR2 YYREEE (reference sequence). CDR3 length: 15 amino acids. CDR3 amino acids: CASSLGASSSYEQYF. The CDR3 DNA, read in part, is TGTGCCAGCAGCTTGGGGGCTTCGAGCTCCTACGAG.

A remark on this clone: The read terminates 3 residues before the CDR3 end, so the remaining end is supplied by the germline J gene. The gene calls are TRBV19 and TRBJ2-7; a weak D match, TRBD2 (6 bases). The CDR3 length is 15 residues. Germline V gene lookup returns CDR1 LNHDA and CDR2 SQIVND (reference sequence). V was trimmed by 5 bases and J by 2 bases, leaving 16 bases between them. The CDR3 region is CASSAALGLTYEQYF. The DNA read from the CDR3 is TGTGCCAGTAGTGCCGCTCTGGGACTTACCTACGAG.

On this clone itself: The read terminates 3 residues before the CDR3 end, so the remaining end is supplied by the germline J gene. Other DNA sequences of this sample code for an identical CDR3. V usage is TRBV20-1 and J usage is TRBJ1-2; 9 bases match TRBD1. The CDR3 totals 13 residues. Looked up from germline, CDR1 is DFQATT and CDR2 is SNEGSKA (reference sequence). The V segment lost 5 bases and the J segment 6 bases; nucleotides outside the gene matches: 7. The DNA read from the CDR3 is TGCAGTGCTGCGACAGGGGGAATAAATGGC. It yields the protein CSAATGGING. The whole CDR3 sequence is CSAATGGINGYTF.

Concerning this clone: Read data end 3 residues before the CDR3 end; the end is taken from the germline J gene. The chain joins TRBV12-5 to TRBJ2-6; 9 bases line up with TRBD1. V trimming: 2 bases; J trimming: 2 bases; junction bases outside the gene matches: 13. Germline CDR1 and CDR2: LGHNT and FRNRAP. The CDR3 runs 20 residues. The DNA read from the CDR3 is TGTGCTAGTGGTTTGCCCCGCACGGGACAGGGAGGGCCTGGGGCCAACGTC. It yields the protein CASGLPRTGQGGPGANV. The entire CDR3 protein reads CASGLPRTGQGGPGANVLTF.

Comment on this clone: Read data end 3 residues before the CDR3 end; the end is taken from the germline J gene. The chain employs TRBV14 and TRBJ2-5, with a tentative D call TRBD1 (6 bases). CDR3 length equals 18 residues. CDR1 is SGHDN and CDR2 is FVKESK in the germline V gene. V was pared by 4 bases and J by 4 bases, with 25 bases between. CDR3 in amino acids: CASSLRTGTSPLRETQYF. The DNA read from the CDR3 is TGTGCCAGCAGCCTACGAACCGGGACATCCCCGTTAAGAGAGACC.

Of note for this clone: The sequenced fragment ends 3 residues before the CDR3 boundary, so the rest is inferred from the germline J gene. This chain connects TRBV14 to TRBJ1-1; D is unclear. Per the germline V gene, CDR1 is SGHDN and CDR2 is FVKESK. The V and J ends lost 6 bases and 1 base respectively, with 9 bases between them. There are 13 residues in the CDR3. Partial CDR3 DNA: TGTGCCAGCAGACTAGTCGAGAACACTGAA. This codes for CASRLVENTE. The CDR3 in full is CASRLVENTEAFF.

About this clone: With the read ending 3 residues before the CDR3 end, the germline J gene is used to fill in that end. The chain couples TRBV12-5 to TRBJ1-5; perhaps TRBD1 as D (5 bases). Germline V lookup: CDR1 LGHNT, CDR2 FRNRAP. The CDR3 is 15 amino acids. V was pared by 3 bases and J by 1 base, with 10 bases between. Here the CDR3 reads CASGLGDWSNQPQHF. Partial CDR3 DNA: TGTGCTAGTGGTTTAGGGGACTGGAGCAATCAGCCC.

For this clone: Coverage ceases 3 residues before the CDR3 finishes, and the germline J gene fills in the end. This chain joins TRBV7-9 and TRBJ1-1, with TRBD1 as a possible D gene (5 bases). The CDR3 extends over 13 amino acids. V lost 4 bases and J lost 4, with 10 bases in between. CDR1 is SEHNR and CDR2 is FQNEAQ in the germline V gene (reference sequence). CDR3 sequence reads: CASSSQGGTEAFF. The sequenced part of the CDR3 DNA is TGTGCCAGCAGCTCTCAGGGCGGCACTGAA.

Details on this clone: The read is 3 residues too short to cover the CDR3 end, so that end is filled in from the germline J gene. This sequence joins TRBV9 and TRBJ2-1; TRBD2 agrees at 10 bases. J was trimmed by 9 bases and V by 4 bases; bases with no gene match: 19. Germline loops: CDR1 SGDLS, CDR2 YYNGEE. The CDR3 is 18 residues long. The CDR3: CASSFGLAVDPALAEQFF. Partial CDR3 DNA: TGTGCCAGCAGCTTCGGACTAGCGGTTGACCCCGCCCTCGCTGAG.

In the case of this clone: The read falls 3 residues short of the CDR3 end, and the missing part is taken from the germline J gene. The rearrangement links TRBV18 to TRBJ2-7, with 7 bases identical to TRBD2. The CDR3 has 14 amino acids. CDR1 and CDR2 (germline): KGHSH, LQKENI. The V and J ends lost 4 bases and 5 bases, in that order; junction bases with no gene match: 8. CDR3 DNA (partial): TGTGCCAGCTCACAAAGACTAGCAGTCCACGAG. This sequence encodes CASSQRLAVHE. The CDR3 in full is CASSQRLAVHEQYF.

For this clone: The read comes to an end 3 residues before the CDR3 does, leaving the germline J gene to fill in the end. V usage is TRBV13 and J usage is TRBJ2-2; D gene uncertain. Between the trimmed V and J ends, which lost 7 bases and 1 base, there was a span of 13 bases. Germline V gene sequence: CDR1 PRHDT, CDR2 FYEKMQ (reference sequence). The CDR3 runs 15 residues. The CDR3 DNA, read in part, is TGTGCCAGCACCCCGTGGTCGGGGAACACCGGGGAG. Its translation: CASTPWSGNTGE. The whole CDR3 protein reads CASTPWSGNTGELFF.

On this clone itself: Read data end 3 residues before the CDR3 end; the end is taken from the germline J gene. The chain employs TRBV7-9 and TRBJ2-7; TRBD1 might be the D (6 bases). Germline V gives CDR1 SEHNR, CDR2 FQNEAQ (reference sequence). Trimming cost V 4 bases and J 3 bases, with 10 bases left between them. The CDR3 is 13 residues long. The CDR3 loop reads CASSSDSHYEQYF. The sequenced CDR3 bases are TGTGCCAGCAGCTCGGACAGTCACTACGAG.

With regard to this clone: The read ends 3 residues shy of where the CDR3 ends; the end is completed using the germline J gene. This sequence joins TRBV11-2 and TRBJ2-1; D uncertain. Trimming shortened V by 1 base and J by 9 bases, and 7 bases separated the two germline ends. Per the germline V gene, CDR1 is SGHAT and CDR2 is FQNNGV. This CDR3 spans 12 amino acids. CDR3 DNA, as far as it was read: TGTGCCAGCAGCTTAGTTGTCGTTGAG. This codes for CASSLVVVE. The CDR3 in full is CASSLVVVEQFF.

Regarding this clone: The CDR3 is cut off 3 residues early in the read; its end comes from the germline J gene. The chain combines TRBV7-3 with TRBJ2-2, with a tentative D call TRBD1 (6 bases). The CDR3 is 13 amino acids. Germline CDR1 is SGHTA and CDR2 is FQGTGA. The CDR3 reads CASSLMGANVLFF. CDR3 DNA, as far as it was read: TGTGCCAGCAGCTTAATGGGGGCCAACGTG.

Worth noting for this clone: The read comes to an end 3 residues before the CDR3 does, leaving the germline J gene to fill in the end. V and J are TRBV12-3 or TRBV12-4 and TRBJ2-3, with 8 bases aligning to TRBD2. CDR3 length: 16 amino acids. The V and J ends lost 5 bases and 1 base, in that order; junction bases with no gene match: 8. The CDR3 DNA, read in part, is TGTGCCAGCAGTCCCCCCTTGCGGGGGGGCACAGATACG. Its protein is CASSPPLRGGTDT. The complete CDR3 sequence is CASSPPLRGGTDTQYF.

As concerns this clone: The read terminates 3 residues ahead of where the CDR3 ends, so the germline J gene completes it. This chain uses TRBV6-1 with TRBJ1-2; D is ambiguous. Trimming stripped 2 bases from V and 2 bases from J, with 6 bases between. The CDR3 contains 13 residues. The germline gives CDR1 MNHNS, CDR2 SASEGT. CDR3 DNA, as far as it was read: TGTGCCAGCAGTGAACCGGGGAACTATGGC. Its protein is CASSEPGNYG. The full CDR3 is CASSEPGNYGYTF.

With respect to this clone: Sequencing ends 3 residues short of the CDR3 end; the germline J gene provides the rest. V gene TRBV19 combines with J gene TRBJ2-7; TRBD1 is a possible D gene (6 bases). Trimming left V 4 bases short and J 6 bases short, with 22 bases between. The CDR3 contains 16 residues. In germline, CDR1 is LNHDA, CDR2 SQIVND (reference sequence). The CDR3 protein is CASSTFNRETKGEQYF. CDR3 DNA, as far as it was read: TGTGCCAGTAGTACCTTCAACAGGGAGACGAAAGGCGAG.

Incomplete CDR3 DNA: TGTGCCAGTAGTATTTCAGGGGAAGGCGCCGGGGAG. It is translated as CASSISGEGAGE. The entire CDR3 sequence reads CASSISGEGAGELFF. V is TRBV19 and J is TRBJ2-2, with D tentatively TRBD1 (6 bases). The read comes to an end 3 residues before the CDR3 does, leaving the germline J gene to fill in the end. The CDR3 consists of 15 residues. V lost 3 bases and J 6 bases, leaving 14 bases between the germline ends. Germline V CDR1 and CDR2: LNHDA, SQIVND (reference sequence). The full variable domain, rest sourced from reference TRBV19 and TRBJ2-2, is DGGITQSPKYLFRKEGQNVTLSCEQNLNHDAMYWYRQDPGQGLRLIYYSQIVNDFQKGDIAEGYSVSREKKESFPLTVTSAQKNPTAFYLCASSISGEGAGELFFGEGSRLTVL.

A remark on this clone: The CDR3 end is not reached by the read, which stops 3 residues before it; the germline J gene fills it in. The chain joins TRBV20-1 to TRBJ2-5; 8 bases are shared with TRBD2. Per germline, CDR1 DFQATT and CDR2 SNEGSKA (reference sequence). V shed 7 bases, J shed 0 bases, and the junction held 4 bases outside the gene matches. CDR3 length equals 13 residues. CDR3 in amino acids: CSVRGVYQETQYF. Incomplete CDR3 DNA: TGCAGTGTGCGGGGGGTGTACCAAGAGACC.

Concerning this clone itself: The read stops 3 residues short of the end of the CDR3; the missing end is completed from the germline J gene. The chain joins TRBV12-3 or TRBV12-4 to TRBJ1-2; possible D gene TRBD1, 5 bases. Trimming stripped 5 bases from V and 5 bases from J, with 9 bases between. This CDR3 is built from 12 residues. CDR3 DNA (partial): TGTGCCAGCAGTACCCGACAGTATGGC. This sequence encodes CASSTRQYG. The CDR3, in full, reads CASSTRQYGYTF.

Comments on this clone: The DNA ends 3 residues before the CDR3 does, and the rest of the CDR3 is filled in from the germline J gene. The rearrangement links TRBV7-3 to TRBJ1-2; perhaps TRBD1 as D (5 bases). The ends were cut back, 6 bases at V and 3 bases at J, with 14 bases in the middle. The germline V gene encodes CDR1 SGHTA and CDR2 FQGTGA. CDR3 length: 14 amino acids. CDR3 bases read: TGTGCCAGCAGTTTGGCCCGGGGGGACTATGGC. This codes for CASSLARGDYG. The whole CDR3 protein reads CASSLARGDYGYTF.

As for this clone: The read is 3 residues too short to cover the CDR3 end, so that end is filled in from the germline J gene. V usage is TRBV28 and J usage is TRBJ2-2, with D unclear. This CDR3 is 15 amino acids long. V lost 8 bases and J 3 bases, leaving 16 bases between the germline ends. Germline assignment: CDR1 MDHEN and CDR2 SYDVKM. CDR3 amino acids: CASGQDGFDTGELFF. The DNA read from the CDR3 is TGTGCCAGCGGCCAAGACGGGTTTGACACCGGGGAG.

As regards this clone: Read sequence stops 3 residues before the CDR3 end, and the germline J gene provides the missing end. The same CDR3 is also encoded by other DNA sequences in this sample. The V gene is TRBV19, the J gene TRBJ2-3; D gene ambiguous. Germline assignment: CDR1 LNHDA and CDR2 SQIVND (reference sequence). Trimming removed 5 bases at V and 5 bases at J, with 5 bases between. The CDR3 has 11 residues. Incomplete CDR3 DNA: TGTGCCAGTAGTCTACGAGATACG. It translates to CASSLRDT. The entire CDR3 protein is CASSLRDTQYF.